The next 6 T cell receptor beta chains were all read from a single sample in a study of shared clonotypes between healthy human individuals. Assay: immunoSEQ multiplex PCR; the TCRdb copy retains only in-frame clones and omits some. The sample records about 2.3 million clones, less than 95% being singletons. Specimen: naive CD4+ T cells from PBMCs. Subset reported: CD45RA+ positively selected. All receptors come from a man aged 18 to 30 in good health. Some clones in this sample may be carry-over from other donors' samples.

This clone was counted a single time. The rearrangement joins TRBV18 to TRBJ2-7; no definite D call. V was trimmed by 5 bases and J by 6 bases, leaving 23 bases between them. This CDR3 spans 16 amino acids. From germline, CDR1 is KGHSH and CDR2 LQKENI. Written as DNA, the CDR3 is TGTGCCAGCTCATCACGAGACGCATCTGGGTCGGGCGAGCAGTACTTC. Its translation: CASSSRDASGSGEQYF.

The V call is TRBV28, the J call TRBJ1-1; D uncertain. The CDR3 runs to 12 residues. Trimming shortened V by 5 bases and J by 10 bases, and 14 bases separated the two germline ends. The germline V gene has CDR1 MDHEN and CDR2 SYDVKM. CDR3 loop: CASSTPRVAAFF. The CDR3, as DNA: TGTGCCAGCAGTACCCCCCGGGTCGCAGCTTTCTTT.

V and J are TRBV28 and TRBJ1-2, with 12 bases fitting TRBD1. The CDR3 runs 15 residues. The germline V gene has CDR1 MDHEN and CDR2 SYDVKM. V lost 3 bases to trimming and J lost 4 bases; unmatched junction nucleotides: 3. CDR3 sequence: CASSFLGQGAYGYTF. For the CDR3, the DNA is TGTGCCAGCAGTTTTCTGGGACAGGGGGCCTATGGCTACACCTTC.

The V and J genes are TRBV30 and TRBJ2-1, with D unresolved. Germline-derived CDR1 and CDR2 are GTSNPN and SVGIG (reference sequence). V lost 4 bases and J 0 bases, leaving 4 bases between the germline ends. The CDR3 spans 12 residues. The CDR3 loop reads CAWTPSYNEQFF. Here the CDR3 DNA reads TGTGCCTGGACCCCCTCCTACAATGAGCAGTTCTTC.

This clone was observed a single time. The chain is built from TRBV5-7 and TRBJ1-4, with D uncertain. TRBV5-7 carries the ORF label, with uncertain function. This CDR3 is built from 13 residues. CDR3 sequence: CPSLAAGNEKLFF. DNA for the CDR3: TGTCCCTCCCTTGCGGCAGGTAATGAAAAACTGTTTTTT.

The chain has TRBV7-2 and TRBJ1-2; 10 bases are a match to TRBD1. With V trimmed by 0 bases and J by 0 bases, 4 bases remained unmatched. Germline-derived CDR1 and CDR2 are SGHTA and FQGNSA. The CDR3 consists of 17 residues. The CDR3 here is CASSLAGTGVSNYGYTF. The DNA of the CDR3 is TGTGCCAGCAGCTTAGCGGGGACAGGGGTTTCTAACTATGGCTACACCTTC.